The 28 T cell receptor beta chains below were found in one sample sequenced in a study of OX40 agonist ivuxolimab in advanced cancers. The assay was immunoSEQ multiplex PCR, and TCRdb's table has in-frame clones only and misses some. The sample consists of tens of thousands of clones, roughly four fifths of them appearing once. The sample consisted of CD4+ or CD8+ T cells sorted from blood, taken in a trial of the OX40 agonist ivuxolimab. The receptors were gathered from an adult with an advanced solid tumor such as melanoma, head and neck, liver or kidney cancer.

This sequence joins TRBV9 and TRBJ2-4, with a tentative D call TRBD1 (6 bases). The V end lost 4 bases, the J end lost 0 bases, and 14 bases lay between the germline ends. The CDR3 runs to 16 residues. From germline, CDR1 is SGDLS and CDR2 YYNGEE. This CDR3 is CASSRGQTIAKNIQYF. The DNA of the CDR3 is TGTGCCAGCAGCAGAGGACAGACCATAGCCAAAAACATTCAGTACTTC.

The chain combines TRBV4-3 with TRBJ2-2; D not certain. Trimming took 0 bases from V and 6 from J, leaving 14 bases between them. Germline CDR1 and CDR2: LGHNA and YSLEER. The CDR3 spans 16 residues. CDR3 residues: CASSQDRWDAAGELFF. CDR3 coding DNA: TGCGCCAGCAGCCAAGATCGGTGGGATGCCGCCGGGGAGCTGTTTTTT.

The chain uses TRBV7-2 and TRBJ1-6; D is unresolved. The CDR3 totals 14 residues. V dropped 3 bases and J dropped 8 bases, with 11 bases sitting between them. Germline values: CDR1 SGHTA, CDR2 FQGNSA. The CDR3 reads CASSLEEGYSPLHF. The CDR3 nucleotides read TGTGCCAGCAGCTTGGAGGAGGGTTATTCACCCCTCCACTTT.

The chain has TRBV13 and TRBJ1-5, with 9 bases that match TRBD1. Germline CDR1 is PRHDT and CDR2 is FYEKMQ (reference sequence). V lost 4 bases to trimming and J lost 2 bases; unmatched junction nucleotides: 6. This CDR3 is 16 amino acids long. The CDR3 loop reads CASSSNRGQGNQPQHF. CDR3 nucleotides: TGTGCCAGCAGCTCCAACAGGGGGCAGGGCAATCAGCCCCAGCATTTT.

V gene TRBV19 combines with J gene TRBJ1-5; 7 nucleotides agree with TRBD1. After removal of 6 bases from V and 3 bases from J, the junction contained 8 bases not matched to a gene. CDR1 is LNHDA, CDR2 SQIVND, per germline (reference sequence). The CDR3 runs 15 residues. The CDR3: CASSGTDLSNQPQHF. CDR3 nucleotide sequence: TGTGCCAGTAGCGGGACAGACCTATCCAATCAGCCCCAGCATTTT.

The chain is built from TRBV7-9 and TRBJ2-1; 9 bases align to TRBD1. Germline V lookup: CDR1 SEHNR, CDR2 FQNEAQ (reference sequence). This CDR3 has 15 amino acids. The V segment lost 4 bases and the J segment 6 bases; nucleotides outside the gene matches: 7. The CDR3 region has the DNA TGTGCCAGCAGCTCATCCGGGACAGGGATCAATGAGCAGTTCTTC. Its protein product is CASSSSGTGINEQFF. Based on the CDR3 plus reference TRBV7-9 and TRBJ2-1, the full variable domain is DTGVSQNPRHKITKRGQNVTFRCDPISEHNRLYWYRQTLGQGPEFLTYFQNEAQLEKSRLLSDRFSAERPKGSFSTLEIQRTEQGDSAMYLCASSSSGTGINEQFFGPGTRLTVL.

This clone was observed a single time. The V call is TRBV4-1, the J call TRBJ2-1; 9 positions match TRBD1. The CDR3 length is 17 residues. Germline-derived CDR1 and CDR2 are MGHRA and YSYEKL. J lost 3 bases, V lost 4 bases, and 10 bases had no gene match. The CDR3 region has the DNA TGCGCCAGCAGCCCCTTTTCACCGGGACAGGGCTACAATGAGCAGTTCTTC. Protein sequence: CASSPFSPGQGYNEQFF.

The chain is built from TRBV6-5 and TRBJ2-4; maybe TRBD1 (6 bases). The V gene's germline CDR1 is MNHEY and CDR2 SVGAGI. Trimming left V 5 bases short and J 6 bases short, with 14 bases between. This CDR3 is 14 amino acids long. This CDR3 is CASSEYRAGNIQYF. The CDR3 DNA reads as TGTGCCAGCAGTGAATACAGGGCGGGAAACATTCAGTACTTC.

The chain uses TRBV5-4 and TRBJ2-3; possibly TRBD1 for D (5 bases). This CDR3 comprises 14 residues. Germline V gene lookup returns CDR1 SGHNT and CDR2 YYREEE (reference sequence). Trimming left V 2 bases short and J 6 bases short, with 13 bases between. The CDR3 loop reads CASSFQGWKDTQYF. The DNA for the CDR3 is TGTGCCAGCAGCTTTCAGGGATGGAAGGATACGCAGTATTTT. The full variable domain, in which reference TRBV5-4 and TRBJ2-3 provide the parts outside the CDR3, is ETGVTQSPTHLIKTRGQQVTLRCSSQSGHNTVSWYQQALGQGPQFIFQYYREEENGRGNFPPRFSGLQFPNYSSELNVNALELDDSALYLCASSFQGWKDTQYFGPGTRLTVL.

The chain joins TRBV7-6 to TRBJ2-1, with 9 bases lining up with TRBD1. This CDR3 has 17 amino acids. V lost 1 base and J lost 0; bases outside the gene matches: 4. Per germline, CDR1 SGHVS and CDR2 FNYEAQ. The CDR3 bases are TGTGCCAGCAGCTTAGGGCCGACAGGGGGCTCCTACAATGAGCAGTTCTTC. It is translated as CASSLGPTGGSYNEQFF.

The chain combines TRBV5-1 with TRBJ2-3, with a weak D call TRBD2 (6 bases). V was pared by 2 bases and J by 0 bases, with 10 bases between. Germline CDR1 and CDR2: SGHRS and YFSETQ. This CDR3 comprises 15 residues. CDR3 bases: TGCGCCAGCAGCTTCTATAGCGGAAGCACAGATACGCAGTATTTT. As protein: CASSFYSGSTDTQYF. The complete variable domain, with remaining parts taken from reference TRBV5-1 and TRBJ2-3, reads KAGVTQTPRYLIKTRGQQVTLSCSPISGHRSVSWYQQTPGQGLQFLFEYFSETQRNKGNFPGRFSGRQFSNSRSEMNVSTLELGDSALYLCASSFYSGSTDTQYFGPGTRLTVL.

The chain carries TRBV2 and TRBJ2-5; TRBD2 agrees at 11 bases. Looked up from germline, CDR1 is SNHLY and CDR2 is FYNNEI. The CDR3 covers 18 residues. The ends lost 4 bases at V and 9 bases at J; junction bases unmatched: 19. CDR3 protein: CASSVNLAGGRNPAAQYF. DNA for the CDR3: TGTGCCAGCAGTGTCAATCTAGCGGGGGGTCGGAATCCGGCGGCCCAGTACTTC.

This chain joins TRBV9 and TRBJ2-2; 7 positions match TRBD1. The germline CDR1 and CDR2 sequences are SGDLS and YYNGEE. The J segment lost 1 base and the V segment lost 1 base, leaving 4 bases of the junction unmatched. This CDR3 has 16 residues. Here the CDR3 DNA reads TGTGCCAGCAGCGTAAGGGGGCACGTGAACACCGGGGAGCTGTTTTTT. Amino acids: CASSVRGHVNTGELFF.

The chain couples TRBV6-1 to TRBJ1-1, with 7 bases fitting TRBD1. Germline V gene lookup returns CDR1 MNHNS and CDR2 SASEGT. The V segment lost 6 bases and the J segment 5 bases; nucleotides outside the gene matches: 6. The CDR3 length is 13 residues. The CDR3 coding sequence is TGTGCCAGCAGCCAACAGGGGAGGACTGAAGCTTTCTTT. This encodes CASSQQGRTEAFF.

This sequence joins TRBV19 and TRBJ2-3; a possible D gene is TRBD2 (6 bases). V was shortened by 4 bases and J by 0 bases, with 11 bases between the two germline ends. The CDR3 consists of 15 residues. Germline CDR1 reads LNHDA; CDR2 reads SQIVND (reference sequence). The CDR3: CASSSSGYSTDTQYF. The CDR3 DNA sequence: TGTGCCAGTAGTAGCAGCGGGTATAGCACAGATACGCAGTATTTT. Looking up the rest from reference TRBV19 and TRBJ2-3 gives the full variable domain: DGGITQSPKYLFRKEGQNVTLSCEQNLNHDAMYWYRQDPGQGLRLIYYSQIVNDFQKGDIAEGYSVSREKKESFPLTVTSAQKNPTAFYLCASSSSGYSTDTQYFGPGTRLTVL.

The chain recombines TRBV27 with TRBJ2-1; D gene unclear. Per germline, CDR1 MNHEY and CDR2 SMNVEV (reference sequence). This CDR3 region has 14 residues. Trimming pared 9 bases from V and 0 bases from J, leaving 12 bases between. For the CDR3, the DNA is TGTGCCAGTTCCTCCCGCGACTCCTACAATGAGCAGTTCTTC. Amino acids: CASSSRDSYNEQFF.

The chain couples TRBV4-3 to TRBJ1-2; no clear D. Trimming removed 0 bases at V and 5 bases at J, with 10 bases between. Germline V gene data show CDR1 as LGHNA and CDR2 as YSLEER. The CDR3 runs to 14 residues. The CDR3 DNA reads TGCGCCAGCAGCCAAGACGAGACAATATATGGCTACACCTTC. This gives the protein CASSQDETIYGYTF.

The J gene is TRBJ1-1, the V gene TRBV6-5; 8 nucleotides agree with TRBD1. CDR1 MNHEY and CDR2 SVGAGI come from the germline V gene. J gave up 6 bases and V 5 bases, and 8 bases lay outside the gene matches. The CDR3 contains 14 residues. CDR3 in DNA: TGTGCCAGCAGTGAAGAGACAGGGGTGGCTGAAGCTTTCTTT. Translated: CASSEETGVAEAFF.

V is TRBV11-2 and J is TRBJ2-7; 9 nucleotides match TRBD1. V lost 5 bases, J lost 5 bases, and 13 bases stayed unmatched. CDR1 and CDR2 from the germline V gene are SGHAT and FQNNGV. The CDR3 loop spans 16 amino acids. CDR3 in amino acids: CASSPPTRTGDNEQYF. DNA for the CDR3: TGTGCCAGCAGCCCACCAACAAGGACAGGGGATAACGAGCAGTACTTC. The variable domain in full, completed from reference TRBV11-2 and TRBJ2-7, reads EAGVAQSPRYKIIEKRQSVAFWCNPISGHATLYWYQQILGQGPKLLIQFQNNGVVDDSQLPKDRFSAERLKGVDSTLKIQPAKLEDSAVYLCASSPPTRTGDNEQYFGPGTRLTVT.

This clone was seen only a few times. This chain uses TRBV11-2 with TRBJ2-7; D is unresolved. Looked up from germline, CDR1 is SGHAT and CDR2 is FQNNGV. V was clipped by 7 bases and J by 3 bases, with 13 bases between them. The CDR3 length is 13 residues. CDR3: CASTLEVGYEQYF. CDR3 bases: TGTGCCAGCACTCTTGAGGTGGGCTACGAGCAGTACTTC.

Judged by abundance, this clone is medium-sized. The chain uses TRBV11-3 and TRBJ2-3; D is possibly TRBD1 or TRBD2 (6 bases each). V was trimmed by 2 bases and J by 6 bases, leaving 15 bases between them. Germline V lookup: CDR1 SGHNT, CDR2 YENEEA. This CDR3 has 15 residues. This CDR3 reads CASSLHEGGRDTQYF. The CDR3 coding sequence is TGTGCCAGCAGCTTACATGAGGGGGGCCGCGATACGCAGTATTTT.

The rearrangement joins TRBV13 to TRBJ2-2, with a possible D match to TRBD2 (5 bases). Germline lookup yields CDR1 PRHDT and CDR2 FYEKMQ (reference sequence). With 5 bases removed from V and 4 bases from J, the gap between germline ends came to 11 bases. The length of the CDR3 is 14 residues. The CDR3 region is CASSPLAGTGELFF. Written as DNA, the CDR3 is TGTGCCAGCAGCCCCCTCGCGGGCACCGGGGAGCTGTTTTTT. The complete variable domain, with remaining parts taken from reference TRBV13 and TRBJ2-2, reads AAGVIQSPRHLIKEKRETATLKCYPIPRHDTVYWYQQGPGQDPQFLISFYEKMQSDKGSIPDRFSAQQFSDYHSELNMSSLELGDSALYFCASSPLAGTGELFFGEGSRLTVL.

V usage is TRBV19 and J usage is TRBJ2-2; D might be TRBD2 (5 bases). The CDR3 loop spans 16 amino acids. With 6 bases removed from V and 3 bases from J, the gap between germline ends came to 17 bases. The germline V gene encodes CDR1 LNHDA and CDR2 SQIVND (reference sequence). For the CDR3, the DNA is TGTGCCAGTAGGCCCGAGGGAACTATCTACACCGGGGAGCTGTTTTTT. It is translated as CASRPEGTIYTGELFF.

The V call is TRBV19, the J call TRBJ1-1; the D gene is possibly TRBD1 (6 bases). CDR3 length: 16 amino acids. The V gene's germline CDR1 is LNHDA and CDR2 SQIVND (reference sequence). Trimming pared 3 bases from V and 0 bases from J, leaving 14 bases between. The CDR3 DNA reads TGTGCCAGTAGTATTTCGGGACACCCATTGAACACTGAAGCTTTCTTT. Its protein product is CASSISGHPLNTEAFF. The full variable domain, with the rest looked up from reference TRBV19 and TRBJ1-1, is DGGITQSPKYLFRKEGQNVTLSCEQNLNHDAMYWYRQDPGQGLRLIYYSQIVNDFQKGDIAEGYSVSREKKESFPLTVTSAQKNPTAFYLCASSISGHPLNTEAFFGQGTRLTVV.

A note on this clone: The sample contains more than one DNA sequence encoding this CDR3. J is TRBJ2-4 and V is TRBV19, with 7 bases fitting TRBD1. Germline lookup yields CDR1 LNHDA and CDR2 SQIVND (reference sequence). CDR3 length: 14 residues. V lost 5 bases to trimming and J lost 1 base; unmatched junction nucleotides: 2. CDR3 bases: TGTGCCAGTAGTCCGACAGGGGCCAAAAACATTCAGTACTTC. Its translation: CASSPTGAKNIQYF.

This clone came up a few times. The chain uses TRBV4-2 and TRBJ2-7; weak D call: TRBD1 (5 bases). This CDR3 is 14 amino acids long. Germline CDR1 is LGHNA and CDR2 is YNFKEQ. V gave up 4 bases and J gave up 3 bases, with 13 bases separating them. CDR3 amino acids: CASSPQGADYEQYF. CDR3 DNA sequence: TGTGCCAGCAGCCCCCAAGGGGCCGACTACGAGCAGTACTTC.

This clone was observed once. The rearrangement joins TRBV30 to TRBJ1-6, with D maybe TRBD1 (6 bases). Germline V CDR1 and CDR2: GTSNPN, SVGIG (reference sequence). This CDR3 comprises 17 residues. V dropped 6 bases and J dropped 0 bases, with 18 bases sitting between them. CDR3 sequence: CACLEGHSSSYNSPLHF. The CDR3 bases are TGTGCCTGTCTTGAGGGACACTCCAGCTCCTATAATTCACCCCTCCACTTT.

The chain combines TRBV6-6 with TRBJ2-1; the D gene is possibly TRBD1 (5 bases). The CDR3 is 13 residues long. The germline CDR1 and CDR2 sequences are MNHNY and SVGAGI (reference sequence). Trimming stripped 0 bases from V and 9 bases from J, with 9 bases between. For the CDR3, the DNA is TGTGCCAGCAGTTACTCGCAGGGTAGTGAGCAGTTCTTC. As protein: CASSYSQGSEQFF.